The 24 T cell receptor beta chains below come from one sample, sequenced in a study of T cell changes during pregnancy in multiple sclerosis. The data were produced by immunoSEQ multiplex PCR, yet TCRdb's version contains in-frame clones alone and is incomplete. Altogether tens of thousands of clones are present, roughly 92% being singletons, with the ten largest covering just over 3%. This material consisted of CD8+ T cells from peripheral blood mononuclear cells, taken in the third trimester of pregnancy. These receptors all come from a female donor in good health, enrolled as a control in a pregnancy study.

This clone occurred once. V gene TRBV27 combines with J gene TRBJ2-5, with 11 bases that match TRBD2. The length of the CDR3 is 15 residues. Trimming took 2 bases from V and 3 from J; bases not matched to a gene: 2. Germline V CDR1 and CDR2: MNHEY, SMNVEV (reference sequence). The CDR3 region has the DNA TGTGCCAGCAGTTTAAATAGCGGGGGGGAAGAGACCCAGTACTTC. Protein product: CASSLNSGGEETQYF.

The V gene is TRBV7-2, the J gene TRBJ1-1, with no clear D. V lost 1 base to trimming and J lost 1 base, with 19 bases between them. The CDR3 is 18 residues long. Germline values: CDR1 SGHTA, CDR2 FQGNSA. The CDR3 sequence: CASSLVPMDFRRNTEAFF. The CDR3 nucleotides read TGTGCCAGCAGCTTAGTGCCTATGGATTTTCGGAGGAACACTGAAGCTTTCTTT.

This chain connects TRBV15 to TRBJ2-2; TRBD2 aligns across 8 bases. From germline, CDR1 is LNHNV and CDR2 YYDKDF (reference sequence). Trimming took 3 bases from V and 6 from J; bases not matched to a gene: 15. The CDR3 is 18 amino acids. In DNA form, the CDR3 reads TGTGCCACCAGCAGGGGGGGGCTAGCGGGCGATCTGGCCGGGGAGCTGTTTTTT. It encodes CATSRGGLAGDLAGELFF.

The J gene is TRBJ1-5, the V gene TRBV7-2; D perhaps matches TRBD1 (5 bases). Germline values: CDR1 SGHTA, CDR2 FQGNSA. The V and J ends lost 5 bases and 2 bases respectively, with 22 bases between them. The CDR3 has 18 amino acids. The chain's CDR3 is CASSLSGVKPEGNQPQHF. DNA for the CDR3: TGTGCCAGCAGCCTCTCGGGGGTCAAACCGGAGGGCAATCAGCCCCAGCATTTT.

DNA of the CDR3: TGTGCCAGCAGCCAAGAACAGTTCTACGAGCAGTACTTC. The encoded protein is CASSQEQFYEQYF. The chain combines TRBV4-2 with TRBJ2-7; unclear D gene. The CDR3 consists of 13 residues. The V end lost 0 bases, the J end lost 3 bases, and 6 bases lay between the germline ends. Per germline, CDR1 LGHNA and CDR2 YNFKEQ.

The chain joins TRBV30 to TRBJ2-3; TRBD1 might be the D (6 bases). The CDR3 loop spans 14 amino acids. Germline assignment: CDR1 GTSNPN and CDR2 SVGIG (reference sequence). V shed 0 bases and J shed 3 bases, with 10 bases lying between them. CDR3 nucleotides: TGTGCCTGGAGTGTAGGCAGGGGAACAGATACGCAGTATTTT. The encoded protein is CAWSVGRGTDTQYF.

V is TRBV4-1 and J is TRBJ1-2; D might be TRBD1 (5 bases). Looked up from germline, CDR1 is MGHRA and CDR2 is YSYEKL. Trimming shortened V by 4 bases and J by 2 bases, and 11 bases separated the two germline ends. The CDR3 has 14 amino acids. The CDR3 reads CASSPRTGNYGYTF. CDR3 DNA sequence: TGCGCCAGCAGCCCTAGAACAGGCAACTATGGCTACACCTTC.

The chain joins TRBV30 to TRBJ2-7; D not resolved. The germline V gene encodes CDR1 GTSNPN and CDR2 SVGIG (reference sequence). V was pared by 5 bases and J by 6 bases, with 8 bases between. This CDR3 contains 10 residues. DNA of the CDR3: TGTGCCTGGGCACTGAGCGAGCAGTACTTC. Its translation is CAWALSEQYF.

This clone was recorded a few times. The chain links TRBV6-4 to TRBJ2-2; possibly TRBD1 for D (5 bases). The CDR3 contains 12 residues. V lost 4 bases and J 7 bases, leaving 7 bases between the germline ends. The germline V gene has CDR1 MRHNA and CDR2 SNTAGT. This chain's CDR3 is CASSGRGGELFF. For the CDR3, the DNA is TGTGCCAGCAGTGGAAGGGGCGGGGAGCTGTTTTTT.

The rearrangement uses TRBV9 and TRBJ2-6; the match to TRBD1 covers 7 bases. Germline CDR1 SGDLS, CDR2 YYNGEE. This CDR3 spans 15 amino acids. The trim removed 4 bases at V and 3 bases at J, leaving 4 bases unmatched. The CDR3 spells CASSLDRVGANVLTF. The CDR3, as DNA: TGTGCCAGCAGCCTCGACAGGGTTGGGGCCAACGTCCTGACTTTC.

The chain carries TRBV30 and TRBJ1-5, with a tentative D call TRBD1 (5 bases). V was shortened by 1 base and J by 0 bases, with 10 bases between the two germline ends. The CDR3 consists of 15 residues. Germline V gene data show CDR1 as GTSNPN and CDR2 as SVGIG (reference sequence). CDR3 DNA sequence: TGTGCCTGGAGTGGTCGACAGTATAGCAATCAGCCCCAGCATTTT. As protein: CAWSGRQYSNQPQHF.

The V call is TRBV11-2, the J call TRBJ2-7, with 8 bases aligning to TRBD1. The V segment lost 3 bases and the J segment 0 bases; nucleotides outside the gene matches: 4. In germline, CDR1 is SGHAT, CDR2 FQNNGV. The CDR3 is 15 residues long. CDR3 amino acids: CASSFYTGGSYEQYF. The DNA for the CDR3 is TGTGCCAGCAGCTTTTACACAGGGGGCTCCTACGAGCAGTACTTC. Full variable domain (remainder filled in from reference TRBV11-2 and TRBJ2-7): EAGVAQSPRYKIIEKRQSVAFWCNPISGHATLYWYQQILGQGPKLLIQFQNNGVVDDSQLPKDRFSAERLKGVDSTLKIQPAKLEDSAVYLCASSFYTGGSYEQYFGPGTRLTVT.

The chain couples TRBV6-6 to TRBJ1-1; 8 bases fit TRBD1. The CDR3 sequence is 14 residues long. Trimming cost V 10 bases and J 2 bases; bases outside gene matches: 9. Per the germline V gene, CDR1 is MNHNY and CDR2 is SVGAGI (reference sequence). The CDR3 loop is CAISGQGSNTEAFF. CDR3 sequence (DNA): TGTGCCATTAGTGGACAGGGAAGTAACACTGAAGCTTTCTTT.

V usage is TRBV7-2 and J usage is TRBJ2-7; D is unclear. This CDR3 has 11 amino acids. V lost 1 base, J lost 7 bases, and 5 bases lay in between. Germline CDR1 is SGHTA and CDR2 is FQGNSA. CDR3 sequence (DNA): TGTGCCAGCAGCTTAGATCATGAGCAGTACTTC. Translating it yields CASSLDHEQYF.

CDR3 sequence: CASFGIQGFGYTF. The CDR3 coding sequence is TGTGCCAGCTTCGGGATACAGGGGTTTGGCTACACCTTC. The chain links TRBV9 to TRBJ1-2; 7 nucleotides align to TRBD1. CDR3 length equals 13 residues. Germline CDR1 is SGDLS and CDR2 is YYNGEE. Unmatched junction bases numbered 10, after V lost 7 bases and J lost 7 bases.

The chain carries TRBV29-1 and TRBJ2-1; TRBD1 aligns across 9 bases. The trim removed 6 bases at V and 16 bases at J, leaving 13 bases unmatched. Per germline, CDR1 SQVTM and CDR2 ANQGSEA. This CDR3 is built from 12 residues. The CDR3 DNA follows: TGCAGCGTAGGCGGGACAGGGCGTATTGGATTCTTC. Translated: CSVGGTGRIGFF.

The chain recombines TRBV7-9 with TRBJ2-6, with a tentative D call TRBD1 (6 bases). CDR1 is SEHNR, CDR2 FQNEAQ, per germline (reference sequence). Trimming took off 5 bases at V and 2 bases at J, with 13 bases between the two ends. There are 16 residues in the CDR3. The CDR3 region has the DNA TGTGCCAGCAGCACGAACAGGGCGCCTGGGGCCAACGTCCTGACTTTC. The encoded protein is CASSTNRAPGANVLTF.

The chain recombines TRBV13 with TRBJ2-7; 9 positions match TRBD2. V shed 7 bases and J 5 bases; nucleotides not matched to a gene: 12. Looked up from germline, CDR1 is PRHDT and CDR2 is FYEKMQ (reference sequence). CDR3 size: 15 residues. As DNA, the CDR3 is TGTGCCAGCACCCTAGAGGCGGGGGGGCCCCACGAGCAGTACTTC. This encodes CASTLEAGGPHEQYF.

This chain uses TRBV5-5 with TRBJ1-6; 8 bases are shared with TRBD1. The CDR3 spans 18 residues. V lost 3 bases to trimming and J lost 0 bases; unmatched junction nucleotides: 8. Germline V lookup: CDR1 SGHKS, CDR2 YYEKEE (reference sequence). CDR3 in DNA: TGTGCCAGCAGCTATCCGACAGGGGAAAGCTCCTATAATTCACCCCTCCACTTT. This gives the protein CASSYPTGESSYNSPLHF.

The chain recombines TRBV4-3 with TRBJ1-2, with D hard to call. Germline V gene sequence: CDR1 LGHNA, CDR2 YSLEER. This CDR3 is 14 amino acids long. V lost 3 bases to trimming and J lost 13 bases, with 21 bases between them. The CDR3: CASSQGREQQGPTF. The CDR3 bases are TGCGCCAGCAGCCAGGGCCGGGAGCAGCAAGGACCCACCTTC.

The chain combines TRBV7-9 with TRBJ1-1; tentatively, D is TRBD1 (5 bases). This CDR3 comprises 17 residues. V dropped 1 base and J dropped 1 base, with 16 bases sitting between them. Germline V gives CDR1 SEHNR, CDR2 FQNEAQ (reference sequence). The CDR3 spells CASSLGSMWGGNTEAFF. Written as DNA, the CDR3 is TGTGCCAGCAGCTTAGGTTCGATGTGGGGCGGGAACACTGAAGCTTTCTTT.

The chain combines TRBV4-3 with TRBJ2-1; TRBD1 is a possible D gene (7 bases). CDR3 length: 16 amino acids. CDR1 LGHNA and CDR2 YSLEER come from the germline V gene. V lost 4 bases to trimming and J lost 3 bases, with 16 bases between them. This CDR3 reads CASSLRGRGFYNEQFF. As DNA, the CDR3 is TGCGCCAGCAGCCTTAGGGGGCGGGGTTTCTACAATGAGCAGTTCTTC.

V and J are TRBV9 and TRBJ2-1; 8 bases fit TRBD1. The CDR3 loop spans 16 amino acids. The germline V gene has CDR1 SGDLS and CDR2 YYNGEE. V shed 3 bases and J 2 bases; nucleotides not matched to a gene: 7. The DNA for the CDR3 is TGTGCCAGCAGCGCCTCAGAGGGACAGGCCTACAATGAGCAGTTCTTC. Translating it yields CASSASEGQAYNEQFF.

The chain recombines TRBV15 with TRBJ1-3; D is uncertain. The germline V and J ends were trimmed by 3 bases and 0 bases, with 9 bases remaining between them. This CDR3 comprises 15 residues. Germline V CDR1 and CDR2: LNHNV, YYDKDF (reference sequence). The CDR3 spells CATSSGDYSGNTIYF. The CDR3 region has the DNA TGTGCCACCAGCAGCGGGGATTACTCTGGAAACACCATATATTTT.